The rows below give T cell receptor beta chains drawn from one sample of a study of regulatory T cells in long-lasting Graves disease. TCRdb re-called the multiplex PCR reads with MiXCR, one entry per CDR3 protein. The data contain some 500,000 distinct CDR3 sequences, approximately 13% of them singletons. This sample was shared with a second study, whose subject was T cells in Graves' hyperthyroidism and ophthalmopathy.

Sequenced material: peripheral blood mononuclear cells (PBMCs), taken at new diagnosis, from a patient treated with antithyroid drugs. All receptors derive from a man aged 30-40 years with Graves disease. Both conserved end residues are part of each CDR3. D genes are given only for firm matches. Clone size is given for some rows only: seen once, a few or many times, or a class if the clone is expanded.

D gene	V gene	clone size	J gene	CDR3 DNA	CDR3 protein
.	TRBV6-1	few	TRBJ2-3	TGTGCCAGCAGTATAGGAAGCGGCACCCTCCTCGGGCAAGATACGCAGTATTTT	CASSIGSGTLLGQDTQYF
TRBD1	TRBV7-8	many	TRBJ1-2	TGTGCCAGCAGCCCCAGGACAGGACCATATGGCTACACCTTC	CASSPRTGPYGYTF
TRBD2	TRBV2	.	TRBJ2-1	TGTGCCAGCAGCTCCGGGAGGGCCGCGACCTACAATGAGCAGTTCTTC	CASSSGRAATYNEQFF
TRBD1	TRBV5-1	many	TRBJ1-1	TGCGCCAGCAGCGTCGGGACAGGGTTTAGGAACACTGAAGCTTTCTTT	CASSVGTGFRNTEAFF
.	TRBV3-1	few	TRBJ2-5	TGTGCCAGCAGCCCAGCACGCGGGACGTACCAAGAGACCCAGTACTTC	CASSPARGTYQETQYF
.	TRBV11-1	many	TRBJ2-5	TGTGCCAGCAGCTTAGCGGCAGGCCAAGAGACCCAGTACTTC	CASSLAAGQETQYF
.	TRBV20-1	once	TRBJ2-7	TGCAGTGCTAGAATCCGATACAGGGAAGAGCAGTACTTC	CSARIRYREEQYF
TRBD2	TRBV5-1	many	TRBJ2-3	TGCGCCAGCAGCCATCTGACTAGCGGGAGTAGGATTGGCACAGATACGCAGTATTTT	CASSHLTSGSRIGTDTQYF
.	TRBV27	many	TRBJ1-5	TGTGCCAGCAGTTTCGGGGCTTTAGGTGGCAATCAGCCCCAGCATTTT	CASSFGALGGNQPQHF
.	TRBV5-1	many	TRBJ2-7	TGCGCCAGCACCCCCCCTCTCAACCCCAACTACGAGCAGTACTTC	CASTPPLNPNYEQYF
TRBD2	TRBV20-1	many	TRBJ2-1	TGCAGTGCTAGGGTAACTAGCGGGGTCTACAATGAGCAGTTCTTC	CSARVTSGVYNEQFF
.	TRBV27	many	TRBJ1-1	TGTGCCAGCAGTCCCTATCGTACGGGCTACACTGAAGCTTTCTTT	CASSPYRTGYTEAFF
.	TRBV6-1	.	TRBJ1-1	TGTGCCAGCAGTGAAAAGGTAATACATCGGGAGGCAGGGACCTTGAACACTGAAGCTTTCTTT	CASSEKVIHREAGTLNTEAFF
.	TRBV2	many	TRBJ1-6	TGTGCCAGCAGTGGGGACGGCCCCTATAATTCACCCCTCCACTTT	CASSGDGPYNSPLHF
TRBD2	TRBV12-3/TRBV12-4	many	TRBJ2-7	TGTGCCAGCAGTCCACCCCGCCGAGTCGGGACTAGCGGGAGATACGAGCAGTACTTC	CASSPPRRVGTSGRYEQYF
TRBD1	TRBV5-1	many	TRBJ2-5	TGCGCCAGCAGCGAGGGGGCTGGGGAGACCCAGTACTTC	CASSEGAGETQYF
TRBD2	TRBV24-1	.	TRBJ2-3	TGTGCCACCAGTGACTCTAGCGGGGAAAGCACAGATACGCAGTATTTT	CATSDSSGESTDTQYF
TRBD2	TRBV29-1	many	TRBJ2-3	TGCAGCGTCTCGACACTAGCGGGAGATACGCAGTATTTT	CSVSTLAGDTQYF
.	TRBV5-1	many	TRBJ1-1	TGCGCCAGCACCCCTTTTAACCCGGCAGGGAACACTGAAGCTTTCTTT	CASTPFNPAGNTEAFF
TRBD1	TRBV12-3/TRBV12-4	few	TRBJ1-2	TGTGCCAGCAGTCGGACAGGCGTGGCGTATGGCTACACCTTC	CASSRTGVAYGYTF
TRBD2	TRBV20-1	many	TRBJ2-7	TGCAGTGCTGCTCGAACCGGGGGGGCCTACGAGCAGTACTTC	CSAARTGGAYEQYF
TRBD1	TRBV5-1	few	TRBJ2-6	TGCGCCAGCAGAGAACGACAGGGAACTGCCTCTGGGGCCAACGTCCTGACTTTC	CASRERQGTASGANVLTF
.	TRBV5-1	few	TRBJ2-2	TGCGCCAGCACCTCTTCAGGGAGGGGGCAAGGCGGGGAGCTGTTTTTT	CASTSSGRGQGGELFF
TRBD1	TRBV6-1	few	TRBJ1-4	TGTGCCAGCAGACCAAACAGGGGGCAGGAAAAACTGTTTTTT	CASRPNRGQEKLFF